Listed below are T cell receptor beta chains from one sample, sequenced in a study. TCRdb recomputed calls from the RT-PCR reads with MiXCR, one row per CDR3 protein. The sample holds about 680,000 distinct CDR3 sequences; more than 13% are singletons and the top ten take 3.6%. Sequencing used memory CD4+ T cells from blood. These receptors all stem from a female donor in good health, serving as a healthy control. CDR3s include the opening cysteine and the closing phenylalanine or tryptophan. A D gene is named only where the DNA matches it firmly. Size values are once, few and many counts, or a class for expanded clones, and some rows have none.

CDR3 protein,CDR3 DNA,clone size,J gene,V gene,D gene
CASSYGRIGDTQYF,TGTGCCAGCAGTTACGGGAGGATTGGAGATACGCAGTATTTT,few,TRBJ2-3,TRBV6-5,.
CASSPEGGRVGEQFF,TGCGCCAGCAGCCCTGAGGGGGGGCGCGTTGGTGAGCAGTTCTTC,.,TRBJ2-1,TRBV5-1,.
CASSYLAWDSAYEQYF,TGTGCCAGCAGTTACCTCGCATGGGACAGCGCCTACGAGCAGTACTTC,many,TRBJ2-7,TRBV6-5,TRBD1
CASSYSRDSRDGYTF,TGTGCCAGCAGTTACTCTCGGGACAGTCGGGACGGCTACACCTTC,many,TRBJ1-2,TRBV6-5,TRBD1
CSATSGTDTGELFF,TGCAGCGCTACCTCCGGGACAGACACCGGGGAGCTGTTTTTT,many,TRBJ2-2,TRBV29-1,TRBD1
CASSRPHSGSTGEQFF,TGTGCCAGCAGCCGGCCACATAGCGGGAGTACGGGTGAGCAGTTCTTC,many,TRBJ2-1,TRBV6-5,TRBD2
CASSKKSGLAGLIF,TGTGCAAGCAGCAAAAAATCGGGACTAGCGGGATTGATCTTC,.,TRBJ2-1,TRBV7-3,TRBD2
CASTTGSSGGYTF,TGTGCCTCAACGACAGGGTCGTCGGGGGGCTACACCTTC,many,TRBJ1-2,TRBV6-5,TRBD1
CASSGAGTSRPGELFF,TGTGCCAGCAGCGGGGCCGGGACTAGCCGTCCCGGGGAGCTGTTTTTT,.,TRBJ2-2,TRBV9,TRBD2
CASSPRGAIIPSGNTIYF,TGTGCCAGCAGTCCACGCGGGGCCATTATTCCCTCTGGAAACACCATATATTTT,few,TRBJ1-3,TRBV6-5,.
CSATPGSYGYTF,TGCAGTGCGACCCCGGGATCTTATGGCTACACCTTC,few,TRBJ1-2,TRBV20-1,.
CASTTSGGATETQYF,TGCGCCAGCACTACTAGCGGGGGGGCCACAGAGACCCAGTACTTC,.,TRBJ2-5,TRBV5-1,TRBD2
CASSLDSLTGELFF,TGCGCCAGCAGCTTGGACAGTCTCACCGGGGAGCTGTTTTTT,few,TRBJ2-2,TRBV5-1,.
CSARGSGGGSISRELFF,TGCAGTGCTAGGGGGAGCGGGGGCGGGTCAATTAGCCGGGAGCTGTTTTTT,.,TRBJ2-2,TRBV20-1,TRBD2
CASTITLQGQDGYTF,TGTGCCAGCACCATAACCTTACAGGGACAGGACGGCTACACCTTC,many,TRBJ1-2,TRBV9,TRBD1
CASSPLDGVNTEAFF,TGTGCCAGCAGTCCCCTGGACGGAGTGAACACTGAAGCTTTCTTT,many,TRBJ1-1,TRBV12-3/TRBV12-4,.
CASSQVQGNYGYTF,TGCGCCAGCAGCCAAGTCCAGGGTAACTATGGCTACACCTTC,.,TRBJ1-2,TRBV4-3,.
CASKRGALAGNTIYF,TGTGCCAGCAAAAGGGGGGCTTTGGCTGGAAACACCATATATTTT,few,TRBJ1-3,TRBV7-2,.
CSVVLTQGNQETQYF,TGCAGCGTCGTTCTTACTCAGGGGAACCAAGAGACCCAGTACTTC,many,TRBJ2-5,TRBV29-1,.
CASNSPNQPQHF,TGTGCCAGCAATTCGCCCAATCAGCCCCAGCATTTT,few,TRBJ1-5,TRBV6-5,.
CASSFPGGAWYF,TGTGCCAGCAGTTTCCCGGGGGGTGCGTGGTACTTC,.,TRBJ2-7,TRBV27,TRBD2
CDTSRDRGDQETQYF,TGTGACACCAGCAGAGATCGGGGAGACCAAGAGACCCAGTACTTC,.,TRBJ2-5,TRBV15,.
CASRLAGGIGELFF,TGTGCCAGCAGATTAGCGGGAGGGATCGGGGAGCTGTTTTTT,few,TRBJ2-2,TRBV9,TRBD2
CASSLDQGGKTQYF,TGTGCCAGCAGCTTGGATCAGGGCGGGAAGACCCAGTACTTC,.,TRBJ2-5,TRBV5-4,.
CSARVAGGEDTQYF,TGCAGTGCTAGAGTTGCGGGGGGAGAAGATACGCAGTATTTT,few,TRBJ2-3,TRBV20-1,TRBD2
CASSFGQGLGYGYTF,TGTGCCAGCAGCTTCGGACAGGGTTTGGGCTATGGCTACACCTTC,.,TRBJ1-2,TRBV7-2,TRBD1
CSASPSGEGETQYF,TGCAGTGCTAGTCCTAGCGGGGAGGGAGAGACCCAGTACTTC,many,TRBJ2-5,TRBV20-1,TRBD2